The clone carrying this T cell receptor beta chain was recorded once. Its antigen is still unknown. This record belongs to a study of CD4 T cells in relation to SARS-CoV-2 and coronaviruses. The study, taken as a whole, reports: Monoreactive clones expanded significantly more to SARS-CoV-2 than crossreactive clones did. This crossreactivity analysis covered spike protein alone, no other viral proteins.

Before the COVID-19 pandemic, during about 2011-2019, CD4+ T cells were taken from unexposed donors. CD4+ T cells were isolated from the cells after 10 days of culture. The data were produced by immunoSEQ multiplex PCR, yet TCRdb's version contains in-frame clones alone and is incomplete. The sample has more than 25,000 clones, roughly four fifths seen once. Material for sequencing was CD4+ T cells from PBMCs, cultured in vitro. This clonotype originated in a human donor in good health.

The CDR3 region is CASRQTFYNEQFF. The CDR3 region has the DNA TGTGCCAGCAGACAAACTTTTTACAATGAGCAGTTCTTC. The chain recombines TRBV12-3 or TRBV12-4 with TRBJ2-1, with D unresolved. The CDR3 is 13 residues long. The V end was cut by 6 bases, the J end by 4 bases, with 10 bases between.